This T cell receptor beta chain emerged from a study of blood T cell repertoires in COVID-19. This table comes from immunoSEQ multiplex PCR, and its TCRdb copy is limited to in-frame clones, with some not included. The sample shows 200,000 to 300,000 clones, around 84% of them seen only once. This clone was seen a few times. Sequencing was performed on peripheral blood. The clonotype was recovered from a man aged 40-49 years who had recovered from COVID-19.

This chain's CDR3 is CATSDGQFTDTQYF. The CDR3 coding sequence is TGTGCCACCAGTGATGGGCAGTTTACAGATACGCAGTATTTT. This chain connects TRBV24-1 to TRBJ2-3; no reliable D call. Per germline, CDR1 KGHDR and CDR2 SFDVKD. V dropped 3 bases and J dropped 3 bases, with 9 bases sitting between them. This CDR3 contains 14 residues.